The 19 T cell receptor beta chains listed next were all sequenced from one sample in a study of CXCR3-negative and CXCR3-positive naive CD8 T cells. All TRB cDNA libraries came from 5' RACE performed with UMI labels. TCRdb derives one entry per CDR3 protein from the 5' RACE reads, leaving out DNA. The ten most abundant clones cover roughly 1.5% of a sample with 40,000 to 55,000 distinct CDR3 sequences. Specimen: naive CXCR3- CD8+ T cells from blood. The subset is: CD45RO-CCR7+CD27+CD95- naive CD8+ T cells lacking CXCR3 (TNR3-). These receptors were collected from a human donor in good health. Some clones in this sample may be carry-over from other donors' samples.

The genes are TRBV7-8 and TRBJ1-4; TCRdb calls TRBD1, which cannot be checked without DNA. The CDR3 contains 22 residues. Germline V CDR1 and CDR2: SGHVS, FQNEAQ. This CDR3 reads CASSSTHPGQAELGRTNEKLFF.

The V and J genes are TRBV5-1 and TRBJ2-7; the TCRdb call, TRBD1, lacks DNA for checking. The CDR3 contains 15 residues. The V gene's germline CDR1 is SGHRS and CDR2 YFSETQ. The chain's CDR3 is CASSLGTGVKVEQYF.

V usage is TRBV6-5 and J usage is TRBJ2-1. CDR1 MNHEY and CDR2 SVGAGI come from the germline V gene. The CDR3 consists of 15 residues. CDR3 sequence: CASSSLAASYNEQFF.

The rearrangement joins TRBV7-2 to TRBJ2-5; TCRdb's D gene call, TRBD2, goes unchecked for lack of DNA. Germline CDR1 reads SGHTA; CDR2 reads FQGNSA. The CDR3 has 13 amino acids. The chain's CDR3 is CASSFPGLETQYF.

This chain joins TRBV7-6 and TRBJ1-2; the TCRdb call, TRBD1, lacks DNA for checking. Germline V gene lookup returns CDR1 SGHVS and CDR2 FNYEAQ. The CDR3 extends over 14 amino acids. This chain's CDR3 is CASSPGQNNYGYTF.

The CDR3: CASSQDKTAIQYF. V gene TRBV4-3 combines with J gene TRBJ2-3. Germline CDR1 is LGHNA and CDR2 is YSLEER. The CDR3 totals 13 residues.

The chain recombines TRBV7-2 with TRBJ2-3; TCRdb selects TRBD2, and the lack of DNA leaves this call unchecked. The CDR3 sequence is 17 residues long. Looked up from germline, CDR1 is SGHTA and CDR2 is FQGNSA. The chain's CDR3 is CASSRTGTSGRTDTQYF.

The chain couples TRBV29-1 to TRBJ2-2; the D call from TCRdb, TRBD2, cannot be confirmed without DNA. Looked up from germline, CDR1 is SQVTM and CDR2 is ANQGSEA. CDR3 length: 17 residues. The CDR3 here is CSVEDPEAPSVDGELFF.

CDR3 protein: CSASDPGTGAYEQYF. V is TRBV20-1 and J is TRBJ2-7; the TCRdb D gene call, TRBD1, has no DNA to confirm it. The CDR3 runs to 15 residues. The V gene's germline CDR1 is DFQATT and CDR2 SNEGSKA (reference sequence).

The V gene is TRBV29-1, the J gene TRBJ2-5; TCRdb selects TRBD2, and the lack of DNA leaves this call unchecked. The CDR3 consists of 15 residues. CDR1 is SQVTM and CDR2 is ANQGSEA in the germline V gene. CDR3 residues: CSVGMGSFAQETQYF.

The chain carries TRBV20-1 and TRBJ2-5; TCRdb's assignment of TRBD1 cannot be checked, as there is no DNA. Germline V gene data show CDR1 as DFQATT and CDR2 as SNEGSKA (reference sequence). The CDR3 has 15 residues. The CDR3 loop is CSARSRDREGETQYF.

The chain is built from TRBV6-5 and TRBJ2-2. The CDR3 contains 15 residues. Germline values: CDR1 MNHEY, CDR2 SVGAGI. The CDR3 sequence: CASSYQETNTGELFF.

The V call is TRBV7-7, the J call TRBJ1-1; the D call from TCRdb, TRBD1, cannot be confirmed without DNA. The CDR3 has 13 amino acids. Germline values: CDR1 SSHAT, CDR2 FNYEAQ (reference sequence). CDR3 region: CASSPRGDDEAFF.

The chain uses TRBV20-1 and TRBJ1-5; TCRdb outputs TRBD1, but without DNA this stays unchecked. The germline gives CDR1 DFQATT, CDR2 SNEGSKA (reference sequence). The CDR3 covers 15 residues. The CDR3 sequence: CSAVDPGQTNQPQHF.

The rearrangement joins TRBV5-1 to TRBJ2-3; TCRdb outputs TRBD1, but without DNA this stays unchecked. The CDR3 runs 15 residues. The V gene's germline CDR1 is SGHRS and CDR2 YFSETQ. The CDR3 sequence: CASSFFEEGTDTQYF. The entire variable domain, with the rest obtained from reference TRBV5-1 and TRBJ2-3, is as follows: KAGVTQTPRYLIKTRGQQVTLSCSPISGHRSVSWYQQTPGQGLQFLFEYFSETQRNKGNFPGRFSGRQFSNSRSEMNVSTLELGDSALYLCASSFFEEGTDTQYFGPGTRLTVL.

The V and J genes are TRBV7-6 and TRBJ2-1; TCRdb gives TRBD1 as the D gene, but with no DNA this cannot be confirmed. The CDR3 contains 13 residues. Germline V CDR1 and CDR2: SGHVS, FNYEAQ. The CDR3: CASSLGGLNEQFF.

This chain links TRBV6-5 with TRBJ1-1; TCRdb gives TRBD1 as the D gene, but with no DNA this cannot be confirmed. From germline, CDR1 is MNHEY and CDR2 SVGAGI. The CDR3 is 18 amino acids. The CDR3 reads CASSSERGFGYPNTEAFF.

CDR3 sequence: CASSLVTAGSYNEQFF. The chain couples TRBV7-9 to TRBJ2-1; TCRdb picks TRBD2, but there is no DNA to check that call. The CDR3 is made up of 16 amino acids. The V gene's germline CDR1 is SEHNR and CDR2 FQNEAQ (reference sequence).

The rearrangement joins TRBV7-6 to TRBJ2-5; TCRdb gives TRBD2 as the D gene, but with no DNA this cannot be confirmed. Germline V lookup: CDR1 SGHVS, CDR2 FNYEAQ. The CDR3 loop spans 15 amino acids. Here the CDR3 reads CASRQTSGGVETQYF.